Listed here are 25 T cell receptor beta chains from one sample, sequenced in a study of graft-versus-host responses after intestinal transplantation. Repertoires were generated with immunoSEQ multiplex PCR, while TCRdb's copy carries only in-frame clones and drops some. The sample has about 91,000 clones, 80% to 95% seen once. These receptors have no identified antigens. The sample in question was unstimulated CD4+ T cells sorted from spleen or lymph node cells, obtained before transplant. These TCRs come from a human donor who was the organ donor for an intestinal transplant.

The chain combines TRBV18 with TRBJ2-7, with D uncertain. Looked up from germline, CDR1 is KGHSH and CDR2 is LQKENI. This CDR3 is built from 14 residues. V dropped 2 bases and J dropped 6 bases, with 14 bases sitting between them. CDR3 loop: CASSPGVLRPEQYF. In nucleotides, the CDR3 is TGTGCCAGCTCACCAGGAGTGTTGAGACCCGAGCAGTACTTC.

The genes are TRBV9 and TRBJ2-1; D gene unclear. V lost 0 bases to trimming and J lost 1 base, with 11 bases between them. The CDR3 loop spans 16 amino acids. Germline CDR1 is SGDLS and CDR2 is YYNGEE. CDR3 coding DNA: TGTGCCAGCAGCGTAGCCCCGGGTGAATCCTACAATGAGCAGTTCTTC. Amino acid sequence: CASSVAPGESYNEQFF.

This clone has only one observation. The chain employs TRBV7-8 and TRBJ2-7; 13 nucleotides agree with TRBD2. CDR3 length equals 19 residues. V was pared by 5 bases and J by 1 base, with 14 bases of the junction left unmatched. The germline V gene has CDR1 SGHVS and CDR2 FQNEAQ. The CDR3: CASSPRLAGGPWVSYEQYF. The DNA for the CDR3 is TGTGCCAGCAGCCCCCGACTAGCGGGGGGACCCTGGGTGTCCTACGAGCAGTACTTC.

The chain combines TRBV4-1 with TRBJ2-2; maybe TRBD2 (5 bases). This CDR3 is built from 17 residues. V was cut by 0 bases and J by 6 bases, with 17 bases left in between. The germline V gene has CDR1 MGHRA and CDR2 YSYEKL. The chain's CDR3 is CASSQDFPRGLAGELFF. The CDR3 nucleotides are TGCGCCAGCAGCCAAGATTTTCCCCGGGGATTGGCCGGGGAGCTGTTTTTT.

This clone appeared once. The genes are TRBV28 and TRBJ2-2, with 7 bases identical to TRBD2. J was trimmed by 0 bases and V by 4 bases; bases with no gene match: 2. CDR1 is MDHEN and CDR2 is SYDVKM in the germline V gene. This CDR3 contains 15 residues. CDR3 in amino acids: CASSSAGTNTGELFF. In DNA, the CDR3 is TGTGCCAGCAGTTCAGCGGGAACGAACACCGGGGAGCTGTTTTTT.

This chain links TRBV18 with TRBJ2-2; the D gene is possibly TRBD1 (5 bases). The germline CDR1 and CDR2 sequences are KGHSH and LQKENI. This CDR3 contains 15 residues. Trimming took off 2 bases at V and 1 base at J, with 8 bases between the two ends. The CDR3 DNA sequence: TGTGCCAGCTCACCAAGAACAGGGAACACCGGGGAGCTGTTTTTT. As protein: CASSPRTGNTGELFF.

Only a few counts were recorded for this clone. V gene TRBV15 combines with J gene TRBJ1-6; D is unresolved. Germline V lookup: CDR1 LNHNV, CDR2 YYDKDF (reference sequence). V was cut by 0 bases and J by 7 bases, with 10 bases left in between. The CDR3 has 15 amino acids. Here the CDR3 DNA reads TGTGCCACCAGCAGAGATCTTGGGAGCAATTCACCCCTCCACTTT. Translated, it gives CATSRDLGSNSPLHF.

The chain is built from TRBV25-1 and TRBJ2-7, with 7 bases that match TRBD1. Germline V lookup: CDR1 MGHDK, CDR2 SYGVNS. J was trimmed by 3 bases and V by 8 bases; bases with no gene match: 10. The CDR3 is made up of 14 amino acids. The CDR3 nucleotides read TGTGCCAGCTCGCCGGGACAGAGCCTCTACGAGCAGTACTTC. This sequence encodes CASSPGQSLYEQYF.

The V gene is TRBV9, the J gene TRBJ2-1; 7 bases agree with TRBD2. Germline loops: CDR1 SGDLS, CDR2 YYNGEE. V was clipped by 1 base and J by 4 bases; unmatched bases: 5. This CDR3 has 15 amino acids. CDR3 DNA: TGTGCCAGCAGCGTACTGAGCGGGGCTTACAATGAGCAGTTCTTC. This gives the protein CASSVLSGAYNEQFF.

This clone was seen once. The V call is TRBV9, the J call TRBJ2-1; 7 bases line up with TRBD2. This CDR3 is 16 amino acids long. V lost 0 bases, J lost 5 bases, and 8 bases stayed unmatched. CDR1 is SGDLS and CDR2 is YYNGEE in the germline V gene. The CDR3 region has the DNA TGTGCCAGCAGCGTAGAAGTAGCGGGTATTAACAATGAGCAGTTCTTC. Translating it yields CASSVEVAGINNEQFF.

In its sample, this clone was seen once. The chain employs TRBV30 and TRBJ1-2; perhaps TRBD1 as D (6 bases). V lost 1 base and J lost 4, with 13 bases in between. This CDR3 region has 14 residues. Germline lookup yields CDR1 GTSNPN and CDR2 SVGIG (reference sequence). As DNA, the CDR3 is TGTGCCTGGAGTGGTGTGGGGACAAGCTATGGCTACACCTTC. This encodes CAWSGVGTSYGYTF.

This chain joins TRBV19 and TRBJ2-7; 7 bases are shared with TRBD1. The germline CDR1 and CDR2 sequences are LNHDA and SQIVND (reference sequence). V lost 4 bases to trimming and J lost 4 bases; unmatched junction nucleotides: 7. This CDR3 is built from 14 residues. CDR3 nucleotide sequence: TGTGCCAGTAGTACTCCGGGACAGACATACGAGCAGTACTTC. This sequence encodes CASSTPGQTYEQYF.

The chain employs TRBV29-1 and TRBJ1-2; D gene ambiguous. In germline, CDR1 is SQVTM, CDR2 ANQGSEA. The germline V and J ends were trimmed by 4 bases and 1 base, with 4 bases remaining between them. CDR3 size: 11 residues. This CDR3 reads CSVGGNYGYTF. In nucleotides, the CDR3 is TGCAGCGTTGGCGGTAACTATGGCTACACCTTC.

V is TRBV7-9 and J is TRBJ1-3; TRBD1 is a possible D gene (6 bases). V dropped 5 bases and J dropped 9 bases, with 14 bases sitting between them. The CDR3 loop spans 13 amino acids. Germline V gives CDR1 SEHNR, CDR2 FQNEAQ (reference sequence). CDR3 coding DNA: TGTGCCAGCAGCCCACCAGGGGTTGGCACCATATATTTT. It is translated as CASSPPGVGTIYF.

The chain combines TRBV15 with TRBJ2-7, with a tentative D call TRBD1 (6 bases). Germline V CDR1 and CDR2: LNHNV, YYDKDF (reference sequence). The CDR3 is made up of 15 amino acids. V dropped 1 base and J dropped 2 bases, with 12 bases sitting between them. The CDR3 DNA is TGTGCCACCAGCAGAGGGGCAGGGGAGACCTACGAGCAGTACTTC. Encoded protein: CATSRGAGETYEQYF. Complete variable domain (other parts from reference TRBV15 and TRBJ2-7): DAMVIQNPRYQVTQFGKPVTLSCSQTLNHNVMYWYQQKSSQAPKLLFHYYDKDFNNEADTPDNFQSRRPNTSFCFLDIRSPGLGDTAMYLCATSRGAGETYEQYFGPGTRLTVT.

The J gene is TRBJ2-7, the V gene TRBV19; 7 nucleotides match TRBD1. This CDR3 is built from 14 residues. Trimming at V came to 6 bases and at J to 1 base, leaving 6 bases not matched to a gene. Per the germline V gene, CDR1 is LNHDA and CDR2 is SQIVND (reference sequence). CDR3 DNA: TGTGCCAGTAGGAGAGACAGGGCTTCCTACGAGCAGTACTTC. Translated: CASRRDRASYEQYF.

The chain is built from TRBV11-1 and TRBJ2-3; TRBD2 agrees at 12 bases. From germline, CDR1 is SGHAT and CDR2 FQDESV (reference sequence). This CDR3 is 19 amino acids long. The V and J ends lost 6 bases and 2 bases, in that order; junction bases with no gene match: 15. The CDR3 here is CASSPPRTSGVFFTDTQYF. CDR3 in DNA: TGTGCCAGCAGTCCCCCCCGGACTAGCGGGGTCTTCTTCACAGATACGCAGTATTTT. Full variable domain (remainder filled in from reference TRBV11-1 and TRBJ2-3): EAEVAQSPRYKITEKSQAVAFWCDPISGHATLYWYRQILGQGPELLVQFQDESVVDDSQLPKDRFSAERLKGVDSTLKIQPAELGDSAMYLCASSPPRTSGVFFTDTQYFGPGTRLTVL.

CDR3 sequence (DNA): TGTGCCAGCAGCTGGGCAGGGGGACACGAGCAGTACTTC. Protein: CASSWAGGHEQYF. V is TRBV14 and J is TRBJ2-7; 7 bases align to TRBD1. The V segment lost 5 bases and the J segment 5 bases; nucleotides outside the gene matches: 6. The length of the CDR3 is 13 residues. CDR1 and CDR2 (germline): SGHDN, FVKESK.

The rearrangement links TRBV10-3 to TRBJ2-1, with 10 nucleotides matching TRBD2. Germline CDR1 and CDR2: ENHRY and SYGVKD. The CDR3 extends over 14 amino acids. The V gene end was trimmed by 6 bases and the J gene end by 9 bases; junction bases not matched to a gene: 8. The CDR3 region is CAIRRAGGVTEQFF. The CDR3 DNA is TGTGCCATCAGGAGAGCGGGAGGGGTCACTGAGCAGTTCTTC.

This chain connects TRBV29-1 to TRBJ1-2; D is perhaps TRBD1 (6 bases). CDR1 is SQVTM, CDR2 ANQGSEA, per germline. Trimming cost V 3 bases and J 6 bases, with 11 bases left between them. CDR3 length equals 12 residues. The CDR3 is CSVDAGVDGYTF. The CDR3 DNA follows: TGCAGCGTTGACGCAGGGGTGGATGGCTACACCTTC.

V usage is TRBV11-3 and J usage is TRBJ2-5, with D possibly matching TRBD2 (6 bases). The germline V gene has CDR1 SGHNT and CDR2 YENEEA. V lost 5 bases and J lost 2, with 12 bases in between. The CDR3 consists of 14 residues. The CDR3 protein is CASSGTGTQETQYF. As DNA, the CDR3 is TGTGCCAGCAGCGGAACCGGGACTCAAGAGACCCAGTACTTC.

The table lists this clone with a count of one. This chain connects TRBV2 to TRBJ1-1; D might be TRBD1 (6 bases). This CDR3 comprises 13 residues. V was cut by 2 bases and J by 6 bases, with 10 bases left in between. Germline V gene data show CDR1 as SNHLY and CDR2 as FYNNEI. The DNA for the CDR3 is TGTGCCAGCAGTGAATTTCGGACAGCTGAAGCTTTCTTT. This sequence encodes CASSEFRTAEAFF.

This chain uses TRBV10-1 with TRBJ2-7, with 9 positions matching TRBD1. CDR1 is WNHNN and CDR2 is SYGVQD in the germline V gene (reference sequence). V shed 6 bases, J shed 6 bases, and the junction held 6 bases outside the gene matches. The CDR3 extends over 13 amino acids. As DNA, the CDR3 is TGCGCCAGCAGCCGGGACAGGGCGGGCGAGCAGTACTTC. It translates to CASSRDRAGEQYF.

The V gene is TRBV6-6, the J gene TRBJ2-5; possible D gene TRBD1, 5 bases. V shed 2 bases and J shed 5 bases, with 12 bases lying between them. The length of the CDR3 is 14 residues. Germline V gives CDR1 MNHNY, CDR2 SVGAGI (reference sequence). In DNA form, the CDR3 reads TGTGCCAGCAGTTACCCTAGAGGACACGAGACCCAGTACTTC. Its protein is CASSYPRGHETQYF.

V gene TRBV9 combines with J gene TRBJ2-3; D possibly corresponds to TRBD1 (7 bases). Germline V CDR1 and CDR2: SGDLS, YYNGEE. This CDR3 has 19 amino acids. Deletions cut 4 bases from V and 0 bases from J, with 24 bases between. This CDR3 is CASSRRGGFRGISTDTQYF. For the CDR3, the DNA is TGTGCCAGCAGCCGTAGGGGAGGTTTCAGGGGGATAAGCACAGATACGCAGTATTTT.